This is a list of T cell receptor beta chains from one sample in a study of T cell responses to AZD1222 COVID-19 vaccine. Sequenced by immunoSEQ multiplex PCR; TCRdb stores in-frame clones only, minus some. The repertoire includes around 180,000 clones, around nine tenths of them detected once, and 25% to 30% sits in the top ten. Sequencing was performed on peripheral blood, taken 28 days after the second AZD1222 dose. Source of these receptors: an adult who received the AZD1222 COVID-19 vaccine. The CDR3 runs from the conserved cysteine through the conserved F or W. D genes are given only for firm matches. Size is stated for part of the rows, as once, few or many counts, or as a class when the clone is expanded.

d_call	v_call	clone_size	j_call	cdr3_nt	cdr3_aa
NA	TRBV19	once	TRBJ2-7	TGTGCCAGTAGTCGGGACCGACCCTTCTACGAGCAGTACTTC	CASSRDRPFYEQYF
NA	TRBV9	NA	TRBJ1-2	TGTGCCAGCTACGGGTTCTATGGCTACACCTTC	CASYGFYGYTF
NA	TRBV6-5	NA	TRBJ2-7	TGTGCCAGCAGAGCAGCCGTATCCTACGAGCAGTACTTC	CASRAAVSYEQYF
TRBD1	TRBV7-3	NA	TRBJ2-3	TGTGCCAGCAGTCGCGGACAGGCTGCAAACACAGATACGCAGTATTTT	CASSRGQAANTDTQYF
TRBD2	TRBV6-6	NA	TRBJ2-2	TGTGCCAGCAGTTACCGGCGGGAGGGCCAGGCCGGGGAGCTGTTTTTT	CASSYRREGQAGELFF
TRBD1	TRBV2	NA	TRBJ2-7	TGTGCCATCGGACAGGGGAGATACGAGCAGTACTTC	CAIGQGRYEQYF
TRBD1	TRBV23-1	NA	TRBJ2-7	TGCGCCACCACGAGGGGACAGGGTCGCTACGAGCAGTACTTC	CATTRGQGRYEQYF
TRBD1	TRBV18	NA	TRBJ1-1	TGTGCCAGCTCAGGGGGACAGGGGGATCTGAACACTGAAGCTTTCTTT	CASSGGQGDLNTEAFF
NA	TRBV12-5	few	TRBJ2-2	TGTGCTAGCTTTGAGGGTAACACCGGGGAGCTGTTTTTT	CASFEGNTGELFF
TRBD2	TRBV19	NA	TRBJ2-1	TGTGCCAGTAATCCTAGCGGGAGGGGGGATGAGCAGTTCTTC	CASNPSGRGDEQFF
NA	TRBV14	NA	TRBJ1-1	TGTGCCAGCAGACTTGGGCTGAACACTGAAGCTTTCTTT	CASRLGLNTEAFF
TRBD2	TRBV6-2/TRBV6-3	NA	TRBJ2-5	TGTGCCAGCAGTGGGGTGGTAGCGGGAGGGTACCAAGAGACCCAGTACTTC	CASSGVVAGGYQETQYF
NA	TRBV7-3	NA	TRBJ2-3	TGTGCCAGCAGCACCACAGGGTTAGATACGCAGTATTTT	CASSTTGLDTQYF
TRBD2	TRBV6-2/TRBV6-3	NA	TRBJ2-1	TGTGCCAGCACCCCGATTAGCGGGTCGGACAATGAGCAGTTCTTC	CASTPISGSDNEQFF
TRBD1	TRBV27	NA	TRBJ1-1	TGTGCCAGCATTCGACAGGGGGCGAACACTGAAGCTTTCTTT	CASIRQGANTEAFF
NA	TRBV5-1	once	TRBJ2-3	TGCGCCAGCAGCTTGTCACCCATTAGCACAGATACGCAGTATTTT	CASSLSPISTDTQYF
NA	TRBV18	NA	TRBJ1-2	TGTGCCAGCCGCACACCCGATGGGAACTATGGCTACACCTTC	CASRTPDGNYGYTF
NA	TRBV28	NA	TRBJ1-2	TGTGCCAGCAGGAGGACTGGAGACAATGGCTACACCTTC	CASRRTGDNGYTF
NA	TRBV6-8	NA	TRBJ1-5	TGTGCCAGCAGTCTTAAAAGAGTTCAGCCCCAGCATTTT	CASSLKRVQPQHF
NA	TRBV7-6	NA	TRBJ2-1	TGTGCCAGCAGCCGGAGGGGGGACGAGCAGTTCTTC	CASSRRGDEQFF
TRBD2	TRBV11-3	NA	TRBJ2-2	TGTGCCAGCAGCTTAGGGGCGGGAGGGCCCACCGGGGAGCTGTTTTTT	CASSLGAGGPTGELFF
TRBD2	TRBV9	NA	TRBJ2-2	TGTGCCAGCAGCCCCCGACTAGCGGGAGTTACCGGGGAGCTGTTTTTT	CASSPRLAGVTGELFF
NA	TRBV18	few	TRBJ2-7	TGTGCCAGCTCACCGAGACTAGATGACTACGAGCAGTACTTC	CASSPRLDDYEQYF
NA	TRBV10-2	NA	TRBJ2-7	TGCGCCAGCAAGGGCGCATCGTTCCACGAGCAGTACTTC	CASKGASFHEQYF
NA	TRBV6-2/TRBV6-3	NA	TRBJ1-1	TGTGCCAGCAGCCCTGCGTTCACTGAAGCTTTCTTT	CASSPAFTEAFF
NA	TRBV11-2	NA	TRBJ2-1	TGTGCCAGCAGCCCCGCCAGCTCCTACAATGAGCAGTTCTTC	CASSPASSYNEQFF
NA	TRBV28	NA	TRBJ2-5	TGTGCCAGCAGCCAGGGGGGGCAAGAGACCCAGTACTTC	CASSQGGQETQYF